This T cell receptor (beta chain) was profiled in a study of T cell repertoires in cytomegalovirus infection. At the level of the study: Public signatures in TCR beta pointed to CMV infection and matching HLA type.

Trimming cost V 5 bases and J 0 bases, with 15 bases left between them. The CDR3 covers 16 residues. The germline V gene encodes CDR1 SEHNR and CDR2 FQNEAQ (reference sequence). Study results and caveats: The study found HLA-C-restricted CMV-specific TCR beta clonotypes dominating the ex vivo response. Summed public TCR beta family frequency identified CMV carriers bearing the relevant HLA.

The table lists this clonotype with many counts. Its antigen is not known. TCRdb ran MiXCR on the reads and lists one entry per CDR3 protein. The sample has fewer than 350,000 distinct CDR3 sequences; 15% to 20% are singletons. This chain links TRBV7-9 with TRBJ2-3, with D tentatively TRBD2 (5 bases). The TCR was taken from a human donor in good health (CMV status not recorded). Some clones in this sample may be carry-over from other donors' samples. The specimen sequenced was PBMCs. The CDR3 spells CASSAPAGSSTDTQYF. The CDR3 DNA is TGTGCCAGCAGCGCCCCGGCGGGCTCAAGCACAGATACGCAGTATTTT. The complete variable domain, with remaining parts taken from reference TRBV7-9 and TRBJ2-3, reads DTGVSQNPRHKITKRGQNVTFRCDPISEHNRLYWYRQTLGQGPEFLTYFQNEAQLEKSRLLSDRFSAERPKGSFSTLEIQRTEQGDSAMYLCASSAPAGSSTDTQYFGPGTRLTVL.